Following are 19 T cell receptor beta chains from one sample sequenced in a study of cytomegalovirus exposure and HLA in healthy donors (TCRdb year 2017). The library was produced with the immunoSEQ multiplex PCR assay. For the multiplex PCR, a mixture combining 60 forward primers for TCR Vbeta segments and 13 reverse primers for TCR Jbeta segments was used. In TCRdb, the immuneACCESS table is reduced to in-frame sequences with V and J assigned. These tables do not hold every clone; where another copy was compared, an unresolved V gene accounts for under half, and the others remain unexplained. This sample comprises 95,000 to 100,000 clones, roughly four fifths of them detected only once. The ten largest make up 8.5% to 12% of the sample. The material sequenced was PBMCs. These TCRs come from a man in his fifties in good health and CMV-seronegative.

The chain joins TRBV28 to TRBJ1-5; D is uncertain. This CDR3 is built from 11 residues. Trimming removed 5 bases at V and 6 bases at J, with 5 bases between. CDR1 and CDR2 (germline): MDHEN, SYDVKM. The CDR3 DNA reads TGTGCCAGCAGTGGGCCTCAGCCCCAGCATTTT. It specifies CASSGPQPQHF.

By sample share, this clone is medium-sized. This chain links TRBV6-1 with TRBJ2-3; 7 nucleotides agree with TRBD2. Germline CDR1 MNHNS, CDR2 SASEGT. With V trimmed by 7 bases and J by 3 bases, 7 bases remained unmatched. There are 14 residues in the CDR3. This CDR3 is CASTRGRETDTQYF. CDR3 bases: TGTGCCAGCACTCGAGGGAGGGAGACAGATACGCAGTATTTT.

The J gene is TRBJ2-7, the V gene TRBV27; 9 positions match TRBD2. CDR1 and CDR2 from the germline V gene are MNHEY and SMNVEV (reference sequence). CDR3 length: 15 residues. Trimming cost V 7 bases and J 1 base; bases outside gene matches: 8. The CDR3 here is CASKTSGGSSYEQYF. CDR3 nucleotide sequence: TGTGCCAGCAAGACGAGCGGGGGGTCATCCTACGAGCAGTACTTC.

This clone was counted only a few times. In DNA form, the CDR3 reads TGTGCCAGCAGCTTAGCTGCAGACACAGATACGCAGTATTTT. Translated, it gives CASSLAADTDTQYF. The chain is built from TRBV7-9 and TRBJ2-3, with D hard to call. The CDR3 is 14 amino acids. Germline V gives CDR1 SEHNR, CDR2 FQNEAQ (reference sequence). V was shortened by 0 bases and J by 2 bases, with 6 bases between the two germline ends.

This clone was observed a handful of times. The chain joins TRBV5-4 to TRBJ1-1; D not certain. The V end was cut by 4 bases, the J end by 1 base, with 17 bases between. CDR3 length equals 16 residues. Germline V gene lookup returns CDR1 SGHNT and CDR2 YYREEE (reference sequence). The CDR3 region is CASSPQGGFRNTEAFF. CDR3 sequence (DNA): TGTGCCAGCAGCCCCCAAGGCGGGTTCAGGAACACTGAAGCTTTCTTT.

The rearrangement joins TRBV5-1 to TRBJ1-6; 9 nucleotides align to TRBD1. The CDR3 sequence is 14 residues long. Germline CDR1 reads SGHRS; CDR2 reads YFSETQ. J gave up 9 bases and V 5 bases, and 6 bases lay outside the gene matches. The DNA of the CDR3 is TGCGCCAGCAGTGAAACAGGGGGCACTTCACCCCTCCACTTT. It specifies CASSETGGTSPLHF.

The gene calls are TRBV6-5 and TRBJ1-5, with 9 bases matching TRBD1. This CDR3 is built from 15 residues. The V segment lost 7 bases and the J segment 4 bases; nucleotides outside the gene matches: 8. CDR1 is MNHEY, CDR2 SVGAGI, per germline. The CDR3 sequence: CASKVDRGGNQPQHF. CDR3 DNA: TGTGCCAGCAAGGTAGACAGGGGGGGAAATCAGCCCCAGCATTTT.

The J gene is TRBJ1-6, the V gene TRBV6-6, with 9 nucleotides matching TRBD1. The CDR3 totals 16 residues. In germline, CDR1 is MNHNY, CDR2 SVGAGI (reference sequence). Trimming removed 2 bases from V and 8 bases from J; junction bases left unmatched: 7. CDR3: CASSYTGDRVDSPLHF. The CDR3, as DNA: TGTGCCAGCAGTTACACGGGGGACAGGGTGGATTCACCCCTCCACTTT.

V usage is TRBV30 and J usage is TRBJ1-4; 10 bases agree with TRBD1. The CDR3 is 15 amino acids. V shed 3 bases and J 4 bases; nucleotides not matched to a gene: 5. Germline-derived CDR1 and CDR2 are GTSNPN and SVGIG (reference sequence). The CDR3 sequence: CAWRGQGFYNEKLFF. CDR3 bases: TGTGCCTGGAGGGGACAGGGGTTCTATAATGAAAAACTGTTTTTT.

This clone was detected once. The chain is built from TRBV11-2 and TRBJ2-2; D is unclear. V gave up 2 bases and J gave up 7 bases, with 5 bases separating them. CDR1 is SGHAT, CDR2 FQNNGV, per germline. There are 12 residues in the CDR3. CDR3 nucleotide sequence: TGTGCCAGCAGCTTAATAAACGGGGAGCTGTTTTTT. Its protein product is CASSLINGELFF.

The rearrangement joins TRBV5-5 to TRBJ2-7; possible D gene TRBD2, 5 bases. V was cut by 4 bases and J by 5 bases, with 7 bases left in between. Germline V gene data show CDR1 as SGHKS and CDR2 as YYEKEE (reference sequence). CDR3 length: 11 amino acids. The CDR3 DNA follows: TGTGCCAGCAGCCCCGGGGACGAGCAGTACTTC. This sequence encodes CASSPGDEQYF.

This clone appeared a few times. The V call is TRBV5-1, the J call TRBJ2-1; 8 positions agree with TRBD2. This CDR3 spans 15 amino acids. Germline CDR1 and CDR2: SGHRS and YFSETQ. V gave up 2 bases and J gave up 9 bases; unmatched junction bases: 10. CDR3 protein: CASSFVQAGAGEQFF. CDR3 nucleotide sequence: TGCGCCAGCAGCTTCGTCCAAGCGGGGGCGGGTGAGCAGTTCTTC.

This chain uses TRBV19 with TRBJ2-4; unclear D gene. Germline V gene lookup returns CDR1 LNHDA and CDR2 SQIVND (reference sequence). The V end was cut by 8 bases, the J end by 8 bases, with 13 bases between. This CDR3 has 12 residues. The CDR3 region is CASLGGPDIQYF. The DNA of the CDR3 is TGTGCCAGTCTCGGTGGGCCAGACATTCAGTACTTC.

The chain joins TRBV6-5 to TRBJ2-7; D gene ambiguous. Per germline, CDR1 MNHEY and CDR2 SVGAGI. V was cut by 7 bases and J by 5 bases, with 15 bases left in between. CDR3 length: 13 residues. The CDR3 DNA sequence: TGTGCCAGCATCCAGTCTGGGCGCCACGAGCAGTACTTC. Translation gives CASIQSGRHEQYF.

The rearrangement joins TRBV5-1 to TRBJ2-5; 7 bases are shared with TRBD1. This CDR3 spans 13 amino acids. V shed 4 bases and J 2 bases; nucleotides not matched to a gene: 2. Germline assignment: CDR1 SGHRS and CDR2 YFSETQ. The chain's CDR3 is CASSPGQQETQYF. DNA for the CDR3: TGCGCCAGCAGCCCGGGACAGCAAGAGACCCAGTACTTC.

This chain links TRBV23-1 with TRBJ2-5; 7 bases match TRBD2. TRBV23-1 is an open reading frame whose function is uncertain. CDR3 length: 14 residues. V was clipped by 9 bases and J by 0 bases; unmatched bases: 7. CDR3 in amino acids: CARLTSPYQETQYF. CDR3 nucleotide sequence: TGCGCCAGACTGACTAGCCCGTACCAAGAGACCCAGTACTTC.

This rearrangement joins TRBV27 to TRBJ2-1, with no clear D. V gave up 7 bases and J gave up 0 bases, with 16 bases separating them. The CDR3 extends over 16 amino acids. Per the germline V gene, CDR1 is MNHEY and CDR2 is SMNVEV (reference sequence). The CDR3 DNA reads as TGTGCCAGCAAAAACCCCCGGCGGAGCTCCTACAATGAGCAGTTCTTC. Translation gives CASKNPRRSSYNEQFF.

The V call is TRBV29-1, the J call TRBJ1-3, with a tentative D call TRBD1 (6 bases). The CDR3 spans 13 residues. From germline, CDR1 is SQVTM and CDR2 ANQGSEA. V lost 4 bases and J 3 bases, leaving 10 bases between the germline ends. The CDR3 DNA is TGCAGCGTTGGGACAGCTCTTGGAAACACCATATATTTT. Encoded protein: CSVGTALGNTIYF.

This clone showed up just a few times. V usage is TRBV4-3 and J usage is TRBJ2-4, with 8 bases aligning to TRBD2. With 0 bases clipped from V and 0 bases from J, the junction kept 13 bases outside the gene matches. The CDR3 is 20 residues long. Germline CDR1 is LGHNA and CDR2 is YSLEER. The CDR3 sequence: CASSQDGPASGFLAKNIQYF. The CDR3 DNA reads as TGCGCCAGCAGCCAAGATGGCCCCGCTAGCGGGTTTCTAGCCAAAAACATTCAGTACTTC.